The TCR beta chain described here comes from a study of identical twins. Of note for this clonotype: Its antigen is currently unknown.

CDR1 is MNHEY and CDR2 is SMNVEV in the germline V gene (reference sequence). With 5 bases clipped from V and 3 bases from J, the junction kept 24 bases outside the gene matches. This CDR3 region has 21 residues. Study-level results: The analysis was cross-sectional rather than longitudinal within donors. The presence of invariant MAIT and iNKT cells could partly confound analyses of zero-insertion sequences.

Template switching added a universal primer site; cDNA carried unique molecular identifiers. TCRdb independently ran MiXCR on the 5' RACE reads; one entry per CDR3 protein. The repertoire holds hundreds of thousands of distinct CDR3 sequences, with around 22% as singletons. These data also formed part of another study, on yellow fever vaccine responses in identical twins.

This chain links TRBV27 with TRBJ2-1, with 8 bases that match TRBD2. This clonotype was sampled from a woman between 18 and 30 years old in good health. Sequenced sample: CD4+ T cells sorted from blood. CDR3 nucleotides: TGTGCCAGCAGTCCCCTTTTTAACGAGAAACGTAGCGGGGAGTACTACAATGAGCAGTTCTTC. Its protein is CASSPLFNEKRSGEYYNEQFF.